These 11 T cell receptor beta chains were all obtained from the same sample, sequenced in a study of response to subunit inactivated influenza vaccine. TCRdb recomputed calls from the RT-PCR reads with MiXCR, one row per CDR3 protein. The sample shows hundreds of thousands of distinct CDR3 sequences, 14% of them seen only once. The sample was PBMCs from blood, taken 14 to 15 days before vaccination. The receptors here all came from a man aged 45 to 65 who received an inactivated influenza vaccine.

This clonotype was recorded at least ten times. The chain joins TRBV7-3 to TRBJ2-3, with 11 bases that match TRBD2. V dropped 5 bases and J dropped 3; count of bases not matched to a gene: 4. Germline assignment: CDR1 SGHTA and CDR2 FQGTGA. The CDR3 covers 15 residues. This CDR3 is CASSPTSGRTDTQYF. CDR3 bases: TGTGCCAGCAGCCCCACTAGCGGGAGAACAGATACGCAGTATTTT.

This clonotype was picked up a small number of times. The V and J genes are TRBV10-3 and TRBJ2-7, with D uncertain. Germline V gene data show CDR1 as ENHRY and CDR2 as SYGVKD. This CDR3 is 11 amino acids long. Deletions cut 3 bases from V and 5 bases from J, with 5 bases between. The CDR3 bases are TGTGCCATCAGTGATGGCAACGAGCAGTACTTC. This codes for CAISDGNEQYF.

This clonotype was observed a handful of times. The chain couples TRBV10-3 to TRBJ2-1; 7 bases are shared with TRBD1. CDR1 is ENHRY and CDR2 is SYGVKD in the germline V gene. CDR3 size: 12 residues. V shed 6 bases and J 15 bases; nucleotides not matched to a gene: 11. The CDR3 nucleotides are TGTGCCATCAGCAATACGACAGGGTCAGGGTTCTTC. Translated: CAISNTTGSGFF.

This clonotype was observed a few times. The chain combines TRBV5-1 with TRBJ1-1; 8 nucleotides align to TRBD1. Per germline, CDR1 SGHRS and CDR2 YFSETQ. J gave up 11 bases and V 3 bases, and 12 bases lay outside the gene matches. This CDR3 contains 14 residues. CDR3 nucleotide sequence: TGCGCCAGCAGCTCCGGACAGGGTGAGTCCAGGGCTTTCTTT. The encoded protein is CASSSGQGESRAFF. Together with reference TRBV5-1 and TRBJ1-1, the CDR3 gives the full variable domain: KAGVTQTPRYLIKTRGQQVTLSCSPISGHRSVSWYQQTPGQGLQFLFEYFSETQRNKGNFPGRFSGRQFSNSRSEMNVSTLELGDSALYLCASSSGQGESRAFFGQGTRLTVV.

The chain links TRBV7-9 to TRBJ2-1; D remains unclear. Germline loops: CDR1 SEHNR, CDR2 FQNEAQ (reference sequence). V was trimmed by 0 bases and J by 0 bases, leaving 6 bases between them. This CDR3 region has 15 residues. The CDR3 spells CASSLAYGSYNEQFF. The CDR3 nucleotides read TGTGCCAGCAGCTTAGCGTACGGCTCCTACAATGAGCAGTTCTTC.

The chain joins TRBV5-1 to TRBJ1-4; 9 bases are shared with TRBD1. CDR1 SGHRS and CDR2 YFSETQ come from the germline V gene. The CDR3 spans 14 residues. The trim removed 3 bases at V and 7 bases at J, leaving 4 bases unmatched. The CDR3 bases are TGCGCCAGCAGCTCACAGGGGGCAGGTGAAAAACTGTTTTTT. Translated, it gives CASSSQGAGEKLFF. The full variable domain, its missing parts supplied by reference TRBV5-1 and TRBJ1-4, is KAGVTQTPRYLIKTRGQQVTLSCSPISGHRSVSWYQQTPGQGLQFLFEYFSETQRNKGNFPGRFSGRQFSNSRSEMNVSTLELGDSALYLCASSSQGAGEKLFFGSGTQLSVL.

A few counts support this clonotype. The CDR3 spells CRAPWPGGYTF. The CDR3 bases are TGCAGGGCTCCTTGGCCGGGTGGCTACACCTTC. J is TRBJ1-2 and V is TRBV20-1; D is ambiguous. CDR3 size: 11 residues. CDR1 is DFQATT, CDR2 SNEGSKA, per germline (reference sequence).

The sample holds many counts of this clonotype. The chain recombines TRBV27 with TRBJ2-7; 8 bases are shared with TRBD2. Germline values: CDR1 MNHEY, CDR2 SMNVEV (reference sequence). The CDR3 is made up of 14 amino acids. Trimming cost V 11 bases and J 0 bases; bases outside gene matches: 9. The CDR3 spells CAVGSGVSSYEQYF. The CDR3, as DNA: TGTGCCGTGGGTAGCGGGGTGAGCTCCTACGAGCAGTACTTC.

This clonotype appeared many times. The chain joins TRBV29-1 to TRBJ1-1; D is uncertain. CDR1 and CDR2 from the germline V gene are SQVTM and ANQGSEA. The CDR3 consists of 11 residues. V lost 6 bases, J lost 2 bases, and 7 bases lay in between. CDR3 nucleotide sequence: TGCAGCGTCGCAGATAACACTGAAGCTTTCTTT. Translation gives CSVADNTEAFF.

This sequence joins TRBV27 and TRBJ2-5; possibly TRBD1 for D (5 bases). There are 16 residues in the CDR3. CDR1 MNHEY and CDR2 SMNVEV come from the germline V gene (reference sequence). The V and J ends lost 6 bases and 4 bases respectively, with 21 bases between them. The CDR3 DNA follows: TGTGCCAGCAGCCGAACGGTTCTCCCTAGGGGAGAGACCCAGTACTTC. Residues: CASSRTVLPRGETQYF.

This clonotype was observed once. This chain links TRBV4-1 with TRBJ2-6, with D unclear. The CDR3 contains 16 residues. V shed 1 base and J shed 2 bases, with 9 bases lying between them. Germline V gene lookup returns CDR1 MGHRA and CDR2 YSYEKL. The CDR3 reads CASSQVWTAGANVLTF. The CDR3 region has the DNA TGCGCCAGCAGCCAAGTCTGGACGGCTGGGGCCAACGTCCTGACTTTC.